This T cell receptor (beta chain) is from a study of cytomegalovirus exposure and HLA in healthy donors. Study results and limitations: In vitro work confirmed that a few CMV-associated chains recognize CMV antigens.

The PCR used 60 Vbeta and 13 Jbeta primers. TCRdb's table, derived via immunoSEQ multiplex PCR, lists solely in-frame clones and lacks some. The sample gives 100,000 to 150,000 clones, roughly 79% of which show up once; 0.7% is in the top ten. As to this clone: Its antigen is undetermined.

This CDR3 spans 15 amino acids. V lost 5 bases and J lost 2, with 12 bases in between. The germline V gene encodes CDR1 KGHSH and CDR2 LQKENI. The sample consisted of PBMCs. The chain links TRBV18 to TRBJ1-4, with a possible D match to TRBD1 (5 bases). This clonotype was sampled from a man aged 18 to 35 in good health and CMV-seronegative. CDR3 sequence reads: CASSKGITTNEKLFF. DNA for the CDR3: TGTGCCAGCTCAAAGGGGATTACGACTAATGAAAAACTGTTTTTT.